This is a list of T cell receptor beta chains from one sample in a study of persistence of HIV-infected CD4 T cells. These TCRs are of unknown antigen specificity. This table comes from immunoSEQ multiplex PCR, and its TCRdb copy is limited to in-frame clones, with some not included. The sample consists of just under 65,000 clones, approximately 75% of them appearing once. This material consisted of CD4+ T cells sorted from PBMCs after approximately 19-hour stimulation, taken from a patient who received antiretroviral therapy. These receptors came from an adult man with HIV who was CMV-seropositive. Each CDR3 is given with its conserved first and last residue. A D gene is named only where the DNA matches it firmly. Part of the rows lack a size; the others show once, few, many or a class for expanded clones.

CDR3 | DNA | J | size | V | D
CASSQRQGVAYEQYF | TGTGCCAGCAGCCAAAGACAAGGGGTCGCCTACGAGCAGTACTTC | TRBJ2-7 | - | TRBV3-1/TRBV3-2 | -
CASSSIGGDQPQHF | TGTGCCAGCAGCTCGATCGGGGGCGATCAGCCCCAGCATTTT | TRBJ1-5 | - | TRBV7-8 | -
CAPRQVGELFF | TGTGCCCCACGACAGGTCGGGGAGCTGTTTTTT | TRBJ2-2 | - | TRBV7-5 | -
CATSPGTGGGNQPQHF | TGTGCCACCAGTCCCGGGACAGGGGGCGGCAATCAGCCCCAGCATTTT | TRBJ1-5 | - | TRBV15 | TRBD1
CASSPRGGGNYGYTF | TGTGCCAGCAGTCCGCGTGGCGGGGGAAACTATGGCTACACCTTC | TRBJ1-2 | - | TRBV27 | -
CASSFPGHSEQYF | TGTGCCAGCTCATTTCCGGGACACAGTGAGCAGTACTTC | TRBJ2-7 | - | TRBV18 | -
CASSEGGRFTEAFF | TGTGCCAGCAGTGAAGGTGGGCGGTTCACTGAAGCTTTCTTT | TRBJ1-1 | few | TRBV6-1 | -
CASRLRGGNTGELFF | TGTGCCAGTAGGCTCAGGGGAGGGAACACCGGGGAGCTGTTTTTT | TRBJ2-2 | - | TRBV19 | -
CASWRQAPYEQYF | TGTGCCTCTTGGAGGCAGGCCCCCTACGAGCAGTACTTC | TRBJ2-7 | - | TRBV6-5 | -
CASSLDAGSDTQYF | TGCGCCAGCAGCTTGGACGCTGGTTCAGATACGCAGTATTTT | TRBJ2-3 | - | TRBV5-1 | -
CASNHRDTQYF | TGTGCCAGTAACCACAGGGATACGCAGTATTTT | TRBJ2-3 | - | TRBV28 | -
CASSLEDRVTEAFF | TGTGCCAGCAGCTTAGAAGACAGGGTGACTGAAGCTTTCTTT | TRBJ1-1 | few | TRBV7-9 | TRBD1
CASSVGSTEAFF | TGTGCCAGCAGTGTCGGTAGCACTGAAGCTTTCTTT | TRBJ1-1 | few | TRBV25-1 | -
CAITDRADTEAFF | TGTGCCATCACCGACAGGGCCGACACTGAAGCTTTCTTT | TRBJ1-1 | - | TRBV10-3 | TRBD1
CASSEAGSSPLHF | TGTGCCAGCAGTGAAGCCGGGTCATCACCCCTCCACTTT | TRBJ1-6 | medium-sized | TRBV2 | -
CASSEEGTTNSPLHF | TGTGCCAGCAGTGAAGAGGGGACAACTAATTCACCCCTCCACTTT | TRBJ1-6 | - | TRBV6-4 | -
CASSEQSSSTDTQYF | TGTGCCAGCAGTGAACAGAGCTCTAGCACAGATACGCAGTATTTT | TRBJ2-3 | - | TRBV2 | -
CASSLLENTEAFF | TGTGCCAGCAGCCTCCTGGAGAACACTGAAGCTTTCTTT | TRBJ1-1 | - | TRBV6-2/TRBV6-3 | -
CASSPRPGQETLEQYF | TGTGCCAGCAGCCCTCGACCGGGACAGGAGACCTTAGAGCAGTACTTC | TRBJ2-7 | few | TRBV9 | TRBD1
CASSQERTGSNSPLHF | TGTGCCAGCAGCCAAGAGAGGACAGGCAGTAATTCACCCCTCCACTTT | TRBJ1-6 | - | TRBV4-2 | TRBD1
CASSQGGIGYTF | TGTGCCAGCAGCCAGGGAGGGATCGGCTACACCTTC | TRBJ1-2 | - | TRBV3-1/TRBV3-2 | -
CASRGQGRGTDTQYF | TGTGCCAGTAGAGGTCAGGGCCGTGGCACAGATACGCAGTATTTT | TRBJ2-3 | - | TRBV6-5 | -